Included here is one T cell receptor beta chain sequence, with context. Compared with germline, one end of the junction differs, possibly owing to a read error. CDR1 and CDR2 (germline): SNHLY, FYNNEI. This CDR3 is 9 amino acids long. The data belong to a study of blood T cell repertoires in COVID-19. Clones were read by immunoSEQ multiplex PCR, and TCRdb kept only the in-frame ones, dropping some. This table has 88,000 or so clones, 85% to 90% appearing once. The specimen sequenced was peripheral blood. The receptor's source is a man in his sixties with acute or convalescent COVID-19. The rearrangement joins TRBV2 to TRBJ2-7; D is unresolved. As DNA, the CDR3 is TGTGCCAGCAGTGAAGCGAGGAACTTC. It codes for CASSEARNF. Variable domain in full (rest from reference TRBV2 and TRBJ2-7): EPEVTQTPSHQVTQMGQEVILRCVPISNHLYFYWYRQILGQKVEFLVSFYNNEISEKSEIFDDQFSVERPDGSNFTLKIRSTKLEDSAMYFCASSEARNFGPGTRLTVT.